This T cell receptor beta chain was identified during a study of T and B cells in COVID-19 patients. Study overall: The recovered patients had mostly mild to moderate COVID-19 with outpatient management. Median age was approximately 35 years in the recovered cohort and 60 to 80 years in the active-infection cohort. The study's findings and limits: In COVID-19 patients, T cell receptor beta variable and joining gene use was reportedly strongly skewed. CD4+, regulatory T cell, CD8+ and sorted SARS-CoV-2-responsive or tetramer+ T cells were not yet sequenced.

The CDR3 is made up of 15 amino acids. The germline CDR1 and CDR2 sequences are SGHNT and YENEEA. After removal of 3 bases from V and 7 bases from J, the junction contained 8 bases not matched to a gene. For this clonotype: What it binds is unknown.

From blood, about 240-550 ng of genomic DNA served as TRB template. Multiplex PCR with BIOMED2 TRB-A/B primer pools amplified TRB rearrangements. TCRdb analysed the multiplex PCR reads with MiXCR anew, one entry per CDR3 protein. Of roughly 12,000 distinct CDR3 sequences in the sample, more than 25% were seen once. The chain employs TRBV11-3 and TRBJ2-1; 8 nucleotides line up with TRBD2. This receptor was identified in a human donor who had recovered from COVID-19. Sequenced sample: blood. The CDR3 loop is CASSFQREKGNEQFF. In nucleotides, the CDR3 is TGTGCCAGCAGCTTTCAGCGGGAGAAGGGGAATGAGCAGTTCTTC. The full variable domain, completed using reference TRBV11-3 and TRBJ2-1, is EAGVVQSPRYKIIEKKQPVAFWCNPISGHNTLYWYLQNLGQGPELLIRYENEEAVDDSQLPKDRFSAERLKGVDSTLKIQPAELGDSAVYLCASSFQREKGNEQFFGPGTRLTVL.